These 25 T cell receptor beta chains share one sample of origin, sequenced in a study of blood T cells in healthy people across ages. A second PCR of roughly 6 to 12 cycles used a sample-barcoded 5' primer and a J-beta primer mix. TCRdb re-called the 5' RACE reads with MiXCR, one entry per CDR3 protein. The repertoire has about 700,000 distinct CDR3 sequences, 32% of them found once; the top ten carry roughly 14%. Sequencing was performed on blood. These receptors were taken from a woman of 80 years or more in good health.

This clonotype has at least ten counts. The chain has TRBV7-2 and TRBJ1-2; no firm D call. Germline V gene sequence: CDR1 SGHTA, CDR2 FQGNSA. V shed 5 bases and J shed 0 bases, with 10 bases lying between them. The CDR3 runs 14 residues. CDR3 protein: CASSPSRTNYGYTF. The CDR3 nucleotides read TGTGCCAGCAGCCCTAGTAGGACTAACTATGGCTACACCTTC. The entire variable domain, with the rest obtained from reference TRBV7-2 and TRBJ1-2, is as follows: GAGVSQSPSNKVTEKGKDVELRCDPISGHTALYWYRQSLGQGLEFLIYFQGNSAPDKSGLPSDRFSAERTGGSVSTLTIQRTQQEDSAVYLCASSPSRTNYGYTFGSGTRLTVV.

V gene TRBV9 combines with J gene TRBJ2-1, with 9 bases fitting TRBD1. Near its end, the DNA agrees better with TRBJ2-7, so the J call may be wrong. Germline V gives CDR1 SGDLS, CDR2 YYNGEE. The CDR3 extends over 13 amino acids. The CDR3 loop is CASTGTGIHEQYF. The CDR3 nucleotides are TGTGCCAGCACCGGGACAGGGATTCACGAGCAGTACTTC.

The sample holds a few counts of this clonotype. A much larger clonotype is one base distant, so this may be a read error. The rearrangement uses TRBV28 and TRBJ2-5, with D possibly matching TRBD1 (5 bases). V lost 6 bases and J lost 11, with 22 bases in between. In germline, CDR1 is MDHEN, CDR2 SYDVKM. This CDR3 is 14 amino acids long. CDR3 in DNA: TGTGCCAGCAGCCTCTTACAGGATGGTAATGAGCAGTACTTC. Translating gives CASSLLQDGNEQYF. Filled out from reference TRBV28 and TRBJ2-5, the complete variable domain reads DVKVTQSSRYLVKRTGEKVFLECVQDMDHENMFWYRQDPGLGLRLIYFSYDVKMKEKGDIPEGYSVSREKKERFSLILESASTNQTSMYLCASSLLQDGNEQYFGPGTRLLVL.

This clonotype has a count of ten or more. The DNA of the CDR3 is TGTGCCAGCAGCCCTCTGGGGGGGGGAGATACGCAGTATTTT. Its protein is CASSPLGGGDTQYF. The rearrangement joins TRBV7-2 to TRBJ2-3; 7 bases line up with TRBD2. V lost 5 bases and J lost 5; bases outside the gene matches: 7. This CDR3 has 14 residues. CDR1 and CDR2 (germline): SGHTA, FQGNSA.

This clonotype appeared once. Just one base apart from a much larger clone, this may be a read error. The chain links TRBV19 to TRBJ2-7; 9 bases agree with TRBD1. The V and J ends lost 1 base and 3 bases, in that order; junction bases with no gene match: 4. CDR3 length: 15 residues. CDR1 LNHDA and CDR2 SQIVND come from the germline V gene (reference sequence). The CDR3 sequence is CASSIGGTGSYEQYF. CDR3 nucleotide sequence: TGTGCCAGTAGTATAGGCGGGACAGGGAGCTACGAGCAGTACTTC. Full variable domain (remainder filled in from reference TRBV19 and TRBJ2-7): DGGITQSPKYLFRKEGQNVTLSCEQNLNHDAMYWYRQDPGQGLRLIYYSQIVNDFQKGDIAEGYSVSREKKESFPLTVTSAQKNPTAFYLCASSIGGTGSYEQYFGPGTRLTVT.

This clonotype was counted many times. The gene calls are TRBV6-2 or TRBV6-3 and TRBJ1-4; D is ambiguous. The CDR3 spans 12 residues. The V end was cut by 6 bases, the J end by 8 bases, with 10 bases between. Per the germline V gene, CDR1 is MNHEY and CDR2 is SVGEGT. DNA for the CDR3: TGTGCCAGCAGACCCGCGGGCGAAAAACTGTTTTTT. This sequence encodes CASRPAGEKLFF.

This clonotype appeared a few times. This chain connects TRBV2 to TRBJ2-5; D assignment may be TRBD1 or TRBD2 (6 bases each). The ends were cut back, 7 bases at V and 1 base at J, with 16 bases in the middle. CDR1 SNHLY and CDR2 FYNNEI come from the germline V gene. The CDR3 spans 15 residues. The CDR3 DNA is TGTGCCAGCACCCGGGAGACAGGCTTCCAAGAGACCCAGTACTTC. Its translation: CASTRETGFQETQYF.

This clonotype has a count of ten or more. The gene calls are TRBV7-2 and TRBJ2-5, with D possibly matching TRBD2 (5 bases). Trimming took 2 bases from V and 4 from J, leaving 11 bases between them. The CDR3 contains 14 residues. In germline, CDR1 is SGHTA, CDR2 FQGNSA. The CDR3 region has the DNA TGTGCCAGCAGCTTATATCGGGAAGGAGAGACCCAGTACTTC. This gives the protein CASSLYREGETQYF.

V is TRBV12-3 or TRBV12-4 and J is TRBJ1-2; 8 bases fit TRBD1. The CDR3 length is 15 residues. With 6 bases clipped from V and 8 bases from J, the junction kept 14 bases outside the gene matches. CDR3 sequence reads: CASRPLGQGAHGYTF. In DNA form, the CDR3 reads TGTGCCAGCAGACCCCTCGGGCAGGGGGCGCACGGCTACACCTTC.

This clonotype was seen once. V usage is TRBV5-1 and J usage is TRBJ2-7; no definite D call. This CDR3 has 15 amino acids. The V end was cut by 2 bases, the J end by 0 bases, with 12 bases between. From germline, CDR1 is SGHRS and CDR2 YFSETQ. DNA for the CDR3: TGCGCCAGCAGCTTAAGGACGGTGAGCTCCTACGAGCAGTACTTC. It codes for CASSLRTVSSYEQYF.

In its sample, this clonotype was seen a few times. A read error is possible here, since a much larger clone lies one base away. The V call is TRBV5-1, the J call TRBJ2-6; a weak D match, TRBD1 (5 bases). Germline V gene sequence: CDR1 SGHRS, CDR2 YFSETQ. The CDR3 has 17 amino acids. The CDR3 reads CASSPKGYPSGANVRTF. In DNA form, the CDR3 reads TGCGCCAGCAGCCCTAAGGGTTATCCTTCTGGGGCCAACGTCCGGACTTTC. Combining the CDR3 with reference TRBV5-1 and TRBJ2-6 gives the whole variable domain KAGVTQTPRYLIKTRGQQVTLSCSPISGHRSVSWYQQTPGQGLQFLFEYFSETQRNKGNFPGRFSGRQFSNSRSEMNVSTLELGDSALYLCASSPKGYPSGANVRTFGAGSRLTVL.

This clonotype was picked up many times. The chain employs TRBV6-5 and TRBJ1-5, with D possibly matching TRBD1 (5 bases). Germline loops: CDR1 MNHEY, CDR2 SVGAGI. The CDR3 is 15 amino acids. V lost 8 bases and J lost 6, with 20 bases in between. CDR3 in amino acids: CASSPGTPGSQPQHF. The CDR3 nucleotides are TGTGCCAGCTCCCCCGGGACCCCGGGGAGTCAGCCCCAGCATTTT.

The chain is built from TRBV5-1 and TRBJ2-1; TRBD2 matches 9 bases. Germline V lookup: CDR1 SGHRS, CDR2 YFSETQ. Germline trimming cut 3 bases from V and 10 bases from J; bases unmatched to any gene: 2. The CDR3 has 12 amino acids. Written as DNA, the CDR3 is TGCGCCAGCAGCTACCTAGCGGGAGAGCAGTTCTTC. Translating it yields CASSYLAGEQFF.

This clonotype appeared many times. V usage is TRBV20-1 and J usage is TRBJ2-1; 7 positions agree with TRBD2. V lost 0 bases and J lost 8; bases outside the gene matches: 10. Germline values: CDR1 DFQATT, CDR2 SNEGSKA (reference sequence). The CDR3 has 15 residues. CDR3 bases: TGCAGTGCTAGAGAAACGGGAGGACGGTTCGATGAGCAGTTCTTC. It yields the protein CSARETGGRFDEQFF.

This clonotype was seen repeatedly, ten times or more. This chain joins TRBV12-3 or TRBV12-4 and TRBJ2-5; 13 bases agree with TRBD2. V gave up 5 bases and J gave up 5 bases; unmatched junction bases: 11. This CDR3 spans 17 amino acids. The CDR3 region is CASSRTSGGIWRETQYF. The DNA for the CDR3 is TGTGCCAGCAGTCGGACTAGCGGGGGTATATGGAGGGAGACCCAGTACTTC.

This clonotype was observed at least ten times. CDR3 region: CASSPNRQGATEAFF. The CDR3 nucleotides are TGTGCCAGCTCACCTAACAGACAGGGTGCCACTGAAGCTTTCTTT. The chain joins TRBV18 to TRBJ1-1; 7 bases agree with TRBD1. CDR3 length: 15 residues. With 3 bases clipped from V and 4 bases from J, the junction kept 8 bases outside the gene matches. Germline loops: CDR1 KGHSH, CDR2 LQKENI. The full variable domain, in which reference TRBV18 and TRBJ1-1 provide the parts outside the CDR3, is NAGVMQNPRHLVRRRGQEARLRCSPMKGHSHVYWYRQLPEEGLKFMVYLQKENIIDESGMPKERFSAEFPKEGPSILRIQQVVRGDSAAYFCASSPNRQGATEAFFGQGTRLTVV.

The chain employs TRBV5-5 and TRBJ2-5; D unresolved. The V end lost 2 bases, the J end lost 2 bases, and 10 bases lay between the germline ends. The CDR3 is made up of 14 amino acids. Germline lookup yields CDR1 SGHKS and CDR2 YYEKEE (reference sequence). CDR3: CASSFSPDQETQYF. CDR3 bases: TGTGCCAGCAGCTTCTCACCAGATCAAGAGACCCAGTACTTC.

This clonotype was seen repeatedly, ten times or more. V gene TRBV4-2 combines with J gene TRBJ2-1; 8 nucleotides agree with TRBD2. From germline, CDR1 is LGHNA and CDR2 YNFKEQ. The J segment lost 7 bases and the V segment lost 4 bases, leaving 9 bases of the junction unmatched. This CDR3 has 15 amino acids. The CDR3 DNA reads as TGTGCCAGCAGCCCGAGGAGGGAGCGGGGGAATGAGCAGTTCTTC. This translates into CASSPRRERGNEQFF.

Ten or more counts support this clonotype. The rearrangement joins TRBV2 to TRBJ2-5; the match to TRBD2 covers 13 bases. Germline CDR1 SNHLY, CDR2 FYNNEI. The CDR3 contains 16 residues. V shed 6 bases and J 8 bases; nucleotides not matched to a gene: 12. The CDR3 protein is CASSSRLAGGKRTQYF. The CDR3 DNA follows: TGTGCCAGCAGCAGCAGACTAGCGGGGGGCAAGAGAACCCAGTACTTC. Together with reference TRBV2 and TRBJ2-5, the CDR3 gives the full variable domain: EPEVTQTPSHQVTQMGQEVILRCVPISNHLYFYWYRQILGQKVEFLVSFYNNEISEKSEIFDDQFSVERPDGSNFTLKIRSTKLEDSAMYFCASSSRLAGGKRTQYFGPGTRLLVL.

This clonotype was picked up many times. This chain joins TRBV9 and TRBJ1-2; D might be TRBD1 (5 bases). Trimming cost V 0 bases and J 5 bases, with 11 bases left between them. The CDR3 is 14 residues long. Germline CDR1 is SGDLS and CDR2 is YYNGEE. The CDR3 DNA is TGTGCCAGCAGCGTAGGCCAGGGCACGTATGGCTACACCTTC. Translating gives CASSVGQGTYGYTF. Supplemented by reference TRBV9 and TRBJ1-2, the full variable domain reads DSGVTQTPKHLITATGQRVTLRCSPRSGDLSVYWYQQSLDQGLQFLIQYYNGEERAKGNILERFSAQQFPDLHSELNLSSLELGDSALYFCASSVGQGTYGYTFGSGTRLTVV.

The V gene is TRBV12-3 or TRBV12-4, the J gene TRBJ2-1, with TRBD2 matching 8 bases. The CDR3 runs 14 residues. J lost 4 bases, V lost 6 bases, and 5 bases had no gene match. CDR3 protein: CASRSGGTYNEQFF. CDR3 coding DNA: TGTGCCAGCAGATCGGGAGGGACTTACAATGAGCAGTTCTTC.

This clonotype came up many times. The V gene is TRBV4-2, the J gene TRBJ2-3, with D possibly TRBD2 on 7 matching bases. V was cut by 4 bases and J by 4 bases, with 15 bases left in between. Looked up from germline, CDR1 is LGHNA and CDR2 is YNFKEQ. This CDR3 has 15 residues. CDR3 DNA: TGTGCCAGCAGCCCCGAGGGGGGGAGGGCAGATACGCAGTATTTT. Encoded protein: CASSPEGGRADTQYF.

This clonotype was seen many times. This chain connects TRBV19 to TRBJ2-7; tentatively, D is TRBD1 (5 bases). The V gene lost 4 bases and the J gene lost 9 bases, with 13 bases spanning the gap. From germline, CDR1 is LNHDA and CDR2 SQIVND (reference sequence). The CDR3 totals 12 residues. The CDR3 DNA follows: TGTGCCAGTAGTACACTTAGGGGTGCGCAGTACTTC. Its translation: CASSTLRGAQYF.

This clonotype was recorded at least ten times. The V call is TRBV20-1, the J call TRBJ2-1, with 13 nucleotides matching TRBD2. Germline V lookup: CDR1 DFQATT, CDR2 SNEGSKA (reference sequence). The CDR3 extends over 14 amino acids. The V gene end was trimmed by 7 bases and the J gene end by 9 bases; junction bases not matched to a gene: 9. CDR3 loop: CSVAPGLAGSEQFF. The CDR3 DNA follows: TGCAGTGTTGCCCCGGGACTAGCGGGGAGTGAGCAGTTCTTC.

This clonotype was seen more than once but under ten times. The chain links TRBV6-1 to TRBJ2-2; TRBD2 aligns across 12 bases. Germline V gene sequence: CDR1 MNHNS, CDR2 SASEGT. Trimming took 4 bases from V and 3 from J; bases not matched to a gene: 0. CDR3 size: 15 residues. The CDR3 loop reads CASSGLAGDTGELFF. The CDR3 nucleotides are TGTGCCAGCAGTGGACTAGCGGGGGACACCGGGGAGCTGTTTTTT.